This record concerns one T cell receptor (beta chain) sequence. Its cognate antigen is unknown. Germline V gene lookup returns CDR1 SGHDN and CDR2 FVKESK. CDR3 length equals 17 residues. This sample was taken from a study of T cells expressing NK-cell markers. General study findings and limits: A range of about 1.0-8% of CD8+ T cells consisted of dominant NKG2C+ clonotypes in six donors. Nothing established the HCMV specificity of expanded NKG2C+ T cell clones.

TCRdb re-analyzed the 5' RACE reads; it lists each CDR3 protein once, without DNA. This specimen shows around 550,000 distinct CDR3 sequences; the ten leading clones hold around 3.3%. This receptor was identified in a man aged 18 to 29 in good health. The V gene is TRBV14, the J gene TRBJ2-5; with no DNA, the TCRdb D assignment of TRBD2 cannot be verified. The specimen was blood T cells: a sorted CD56 or NKG2C T cell subset, CD4+ or CD8+ T cells, or bulk PBMC T cells (not recorded which). The CDR3 protein is CASSQAFGEGPQETQYF. Full variable domain (missing parts from reference TRBV14 and TRBJ2-5): EAGVTQFPSHSVIEKGQTVTLRCDPISGHDNLYWYRRVMGKEIKFLLHFVKESKQDESGMPNNRFLAERTGGTYSTLKVQPAELEDSGVYFCASSQAFGEGPQETQYFGPGTRLLVL.